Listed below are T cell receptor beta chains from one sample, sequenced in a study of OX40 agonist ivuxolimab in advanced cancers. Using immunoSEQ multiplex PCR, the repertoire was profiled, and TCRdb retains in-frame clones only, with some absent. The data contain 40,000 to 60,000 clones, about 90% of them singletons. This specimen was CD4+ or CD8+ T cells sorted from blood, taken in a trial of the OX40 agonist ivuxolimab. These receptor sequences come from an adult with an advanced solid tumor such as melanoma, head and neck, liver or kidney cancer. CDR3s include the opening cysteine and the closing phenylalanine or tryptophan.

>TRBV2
CASRLLNQPQHF
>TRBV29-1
CSVGKTETNYGYTF
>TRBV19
CASGWSGDADTQYF
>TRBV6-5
CASSYRSDGGTEAFF
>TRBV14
CASSPPGANTEAFF
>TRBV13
CASSSQDREETQYF
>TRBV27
CASSLWAGNTEAFF
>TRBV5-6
CASSSKWANAFF
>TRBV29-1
CSVGQGGSGYTF
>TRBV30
CAWSVAGGLDTQYF
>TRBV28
CASSLVQDTGELFF
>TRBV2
CASRRPLTLPLHF
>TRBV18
CASSPTGGLTEAFF
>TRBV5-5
CASSLGNPTGVSNQPQHF
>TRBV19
CASSISGNEKLFF
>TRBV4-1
CASSQEGSPLHF
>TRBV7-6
CASSRNSAGELFF
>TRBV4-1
CASSQEAPGLAPNEQFF
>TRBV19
CASSDTGLGTEAFF
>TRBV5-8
CASSSTNNEQFF
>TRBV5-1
CASSRIGQGGVGETQYF
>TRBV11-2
CASSRVTGKGEQYF
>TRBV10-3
CAISGESDYYLKGQTQYF
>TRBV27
CASSGGGMNTEAFF
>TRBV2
CASNPTGSNQPQHF
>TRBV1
CTSNAGGGPYNEQFF
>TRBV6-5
CASSYGLTGELFF
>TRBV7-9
CASSLERGSGTGELFF
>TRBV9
CAITLAGGSVETQYF
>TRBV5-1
CASSLAAGVTSTDTQYF
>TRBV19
CASSMGGQATEAFF
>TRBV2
CASSSGAYSYNEQFF
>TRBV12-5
CASGLATFGQSEAFF
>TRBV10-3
CAISVGGDTDNEQFF
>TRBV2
CATRPSGDGANVLTF
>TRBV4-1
CASSRGGTGELFF
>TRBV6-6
CASSLGEMNTEAFF
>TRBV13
CASSFSGGNTEAFF
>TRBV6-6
CASSDRSENSPLHF
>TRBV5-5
CASSVLQLQETQYF
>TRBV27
CASSFSDSNAYGYTF
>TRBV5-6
CASTRRYTGELFF
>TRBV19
CASRESGGAFSEQFF
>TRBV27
CASTGQSSYNSPLHF
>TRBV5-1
CASSLERGADTQYF
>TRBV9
CASSPTSGGRTGELFF
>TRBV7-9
CASSLLSGNEQFF
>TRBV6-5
CASSYSDRGPQAFF
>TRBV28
CASSPRDRSQETQYF
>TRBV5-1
CASSTGWQADYEQYF
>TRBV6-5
CASSLAGGIQETQYF
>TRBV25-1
CASSHSSSYEQYF
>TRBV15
CATSREGGGAYNEQFF
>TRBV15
CATSRVNTEAFF
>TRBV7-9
CASSLEGVTDGANYGYTF
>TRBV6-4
CASNERGVEKLFF
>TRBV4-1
CASSPPSPYEQYF
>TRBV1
CTSSQDSSGAEAFF